Described below is a single TCR beta chain sequence and its context. Trimming removed 4 bases at V and 1 base at J, with 10 bases between. Germline CDR1 reads LGHNA; CDR2 reads YSLEER. This CDR3 contains 14 residues. As for treatment: about 20 received Ad26.COV2.S at low or high dose, single or two shots; about 5 received placebo; per-sample allocation not given. All samples were drawn on day 63, counting from the first vaccine or placebo injection. Profiled with immunoSEQ multiplex PCR; TCRdb holds only in-frame clones, not every one. This repertoire shows over 450,000 clones, around 89% found once; its top ten account for 1.5% to 2%. The data originate from a study of Ad26.COV2.S vaccination and SARS-CoV-2 variants.

The rearrangement links TRBV4-3 to TRBJ1-2, with a tentative D call TRBD1 (5 bases). The material sequenced was peripheral blood, taken in a trial of Ad26.COV2.S vaccine versus placebo. The receptor's source is a person aged 18 to 59 who received the Ad26.COV2.S COVID-19 vaccine or a placebo. As DNA, the CDR3 is TGCGCCAGCAGCCGAGAAGGGGTTAACTATGGCTACACCTTC. This translates into CASSREGVNYGYTF.